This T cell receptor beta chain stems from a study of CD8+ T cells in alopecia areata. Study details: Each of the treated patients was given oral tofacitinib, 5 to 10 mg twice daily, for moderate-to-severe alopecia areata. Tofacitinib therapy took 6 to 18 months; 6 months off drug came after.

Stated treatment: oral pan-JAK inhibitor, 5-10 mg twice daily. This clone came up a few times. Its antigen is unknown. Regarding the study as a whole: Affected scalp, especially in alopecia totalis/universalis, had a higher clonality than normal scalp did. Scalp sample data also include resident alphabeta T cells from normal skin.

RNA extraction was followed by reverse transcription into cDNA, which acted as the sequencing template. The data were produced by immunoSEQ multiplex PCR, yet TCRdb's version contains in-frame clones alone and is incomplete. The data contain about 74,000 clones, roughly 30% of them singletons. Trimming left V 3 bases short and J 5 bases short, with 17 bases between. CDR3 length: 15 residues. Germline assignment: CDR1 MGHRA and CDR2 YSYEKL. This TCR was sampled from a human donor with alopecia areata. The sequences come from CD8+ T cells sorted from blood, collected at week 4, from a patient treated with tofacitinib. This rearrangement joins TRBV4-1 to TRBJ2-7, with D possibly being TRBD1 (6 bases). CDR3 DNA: TGCGCCAGCAGCCAGACAGGACAAAGTTCAAACGAGCAGTACTTC. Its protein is CASSQTGQSSNEQYF.